This TCR beta chain is from a study of shared clonotypes between healthy human individuals. Turning to the study itself: Ranging from 18 to 49 in age, donors were two women and a few men. Each donor's CD4 naive and CD4 memory cells filled three plates apiece, CD8 naive two, and CD8 memory one.

The germline gives CDR1 MNHNS, CDR2 SASEGT. The CDR3 covers 15 residues. The V segment lost 5 bases and the J segment 2 bases; nucleotides outside the gene matches: 7. Each cell subset's genomic DNA was divided evenly among several immunoSEQ plates. Sequencing was performed with immunoSEQ multiplex PCR; in TCRdb, only in-frame clones are kept and a portion is missing. The sample lists approximately 2.5 million clones; around 94% were seen once. Only Caucasian adults living in Nashville, Tennessee made up the donor group. The receptor's source is a man aged 18 to 29 in good health. What was sequenced was naive CD4+ T cells sorted from blood. Noted subset: CD45RA+ positively selected. The rearrangement uses TRBV6-1 and TRBJ2-7; 9 bases line up with TRBD2. The CDR3 DNA follows: TGTGCCAGCAGTCCCAGCGGGGGGCCCGCCTACGAGCAGTACTTC. Its protein product is CASSPSGGPAYEQYF.